The T cell receptor (beta chain) described here comes from a study of identical twins. In TCRdb, the 5' RACE reads were re-called with MiXCR into one record per CDR3 protein. Among roughly 1,500,000 distinct CDR3 sequences listed, under 35% were seen once. Trimming stripped 7 bases from V and 5 bases from J, with 17 bases between. The CDR3 has 14 amino acids. The genes are TRBV12-3 or TRBV12-4 and TRBJ2-5; weak D call: TRBD2 (7 bases). The receptor comes from a newborn girl in good health. The sequenced sample consisted of cord blood. The DNA of the CDR3 is TGTGCCAGCACCTATGGGGGGGCCTGGGAGACCCAGTACTTC. It is translated as CASTYGGAWETQYF.